This T cell receptor beta chain stems from a study of blood T cell repertoires in COVID-19. Study as a whole: In each case, the material was cDNA or gDNA derived from T cells, B-cell-depleted T cells, or PBMCs.

Between the trimmed V and J ends, which lost 3 bases and 15 bases, there was a span of 15 bases. Germline values: CDR1 SNHLY, CDR2 FYNNEI. The CDR3 extends over 12 amino acids. TCRdb's table, derived via immunoSEQ multiplex PCR, lists solely in-frame clones and lacks some. The profile shows approximately 85,000 clones, 86% of them singletons. Source material: peripheral blood. This TCR was recovered from a man aged 50-60 years with active or convalescent COVID-19. The chain couples TRBV2 to TRBJ2-1, with D unresolved. The CDR3 loop is CASSEGRQKRFF. In nucleotides, the CDR3 is TGTGCCAGCAGTGAGGGCAGGCAGAAACGGTTCTTC.